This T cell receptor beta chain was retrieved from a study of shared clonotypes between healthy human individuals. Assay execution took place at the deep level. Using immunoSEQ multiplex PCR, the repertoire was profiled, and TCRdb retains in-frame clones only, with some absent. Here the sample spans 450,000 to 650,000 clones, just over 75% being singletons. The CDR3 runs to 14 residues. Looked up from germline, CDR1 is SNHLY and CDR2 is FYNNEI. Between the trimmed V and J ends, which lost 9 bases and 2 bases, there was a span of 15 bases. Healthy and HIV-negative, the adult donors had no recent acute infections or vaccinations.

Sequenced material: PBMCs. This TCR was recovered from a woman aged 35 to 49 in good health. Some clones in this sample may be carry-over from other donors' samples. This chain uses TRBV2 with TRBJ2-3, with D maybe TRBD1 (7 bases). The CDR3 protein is CARGAGGTTDTQYF. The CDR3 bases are TGTGCCAGAGGGGCAGGGGGGACCACAGATACGCAGTATTTT.